Described below is a single T cell receptor beta chain sequence and its context. The antigen remains unidentified. This record comes from a study of cytomegalovirus exposure and HLA in healthy donors. General study points: TCR sequences were mostly rare, though some public TCRs occurred in many donors. Likely technical artifact: a cluster of highly shared sequence variants.

CDR1 and CDR2 (germline): MNHEY, SMNVEV (reference sequence). Trimming left V 4 bases short and J 2 bases short, with 9 bases between. This CDR3 has 14 residues. The study ran its PCR with 60 Vbeta and 13 Jbeta primers. Some clones are missing from TCRdb's copy, which holds only in-frame ones; the method was immunoSEQ multiplex PCR. The sample comprises 250,000 or so clones, 70% to 90% of which are singletons, and under 8% rests with the top ten. Healthy bone marrow donors formed the donor group. The specimen sequenced was PBMCs. The chain carries TRBV27 and TRBJ1-3, with D unresolved. The sequence was collected from a woman aged 60-75 years in good health and CMV-seropositive. CDR3 in amino acids: CASSSNSPGNTIYF. CDR3 DNA sequence: TGTGCCAGCAGTTCCAACTCGCCTGGAAACACCATATATTTT.